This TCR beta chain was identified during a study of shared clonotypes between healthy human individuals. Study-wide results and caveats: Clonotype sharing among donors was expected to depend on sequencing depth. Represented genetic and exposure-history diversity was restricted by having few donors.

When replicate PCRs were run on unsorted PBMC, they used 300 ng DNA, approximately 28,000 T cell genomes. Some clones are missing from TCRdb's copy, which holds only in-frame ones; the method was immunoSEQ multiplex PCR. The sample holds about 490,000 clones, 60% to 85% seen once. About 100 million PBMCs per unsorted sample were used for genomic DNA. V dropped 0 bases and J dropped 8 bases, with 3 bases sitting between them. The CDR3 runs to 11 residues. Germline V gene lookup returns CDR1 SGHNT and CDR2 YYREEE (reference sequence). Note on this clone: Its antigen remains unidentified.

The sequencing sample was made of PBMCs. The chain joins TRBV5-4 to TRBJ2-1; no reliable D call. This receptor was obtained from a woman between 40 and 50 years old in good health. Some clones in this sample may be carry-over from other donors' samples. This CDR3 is CASSLVDEQFF. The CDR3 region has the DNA TGTGCCAGCAGCTTGGTTGATGAGCAGTTCTTC.